The next 24 T cell receptor beta chains were all read from a single sample in a study of early T cells in non-severe SARS-CoV-2 infection. TCRdb analysed the 5' RACE reads with MiXCR anew, one entry per CDR3 protein. The repertoire has some 62,000 distinct CDR3 sequences, 7.5% to 10% of them found once; the top ten carry 1.2%. The sequenced sample was whole blood. Receptors were obtained from an adult who was a healthcare worker with PCR-confirmed SARS-CoV-2 infection or an uninfected control (not recorded which).

A few counts support this clonotype. The chain uses TRBV7-6 and TRBJ2-5; D is unresolved. Trimming shortened V by 1 base and J by 3 bases, and 12 bases separated the two germline ends. The CDR3 consists of 15 residues. The germline V gene has CDR1 SGHVS and CDR2 FNYEAQ. The CDR3, as DNA: TGTGCCAGCAGCTTAGAGCCGATGGGGAAAGAGACCCAGTACTTC. Translating it yields CASSLEPMGKETQYF.

This clonotype was counted between two and nine times. CDR3 DNA sequence: TGTGCCAGCAGCTTATACCAGGGGGAAGGGACCTACGAGCAGTACGTC. This encodes CASSLYQGEGTYEQYV. The V and J genes are TRBV7-3 and TRBJ2-7, with 7 bases identical to TRBD1. Germline assignment: CDR1 SGHTA and CDR2 FQGTGA. Losses at the gene ends were 2 bases for V and 2 bases for J; bases not matched to a gene: 9. The CDR3 contains 16 residues.

The rearrangement joins TRBV4-2 to TRBJ2-3, with TRBD1 as a possible D gene (6 bases). The germline V gene encodes CDR1 LGHNA and CDR2 YNFKEQ. V was clipped by 5 bases and J by 5 bases, with 11 bases between them. This CDR3 has 13 residues. CDR3 in DNA: TGTGCCAGCAGCTCCCAACAGGGAGATACGCAGTATTTT. It translates to CASSSQQGDTQYF.

This clonotype has only a few counts. V usage is TRBV12-3 or TRBV12-4 and J usage is TRBJ2-1; D is possibly TRBD2 (6 bases). This CDR3 comprises 12 residues. The V and J ends lost 8 bases and 9 bases respectively, with 14 bases between them. CDR3 sequence: CASGRGYFEQFF. The CDR3 DNA is TGTGCCAGCGGGCGGGGTTACTTTGAGCAGTTCTTC.

This clonotype was recorded many times. The chain carries TRBV15 and TRBJ1-1; D remains unclear. The CDR3 covers 14 residues. Trimming removed 0 bases at V and 7 bases at J, with 12 bases between. Germline CDR1 reads LNHNV; CDR2 reads YYDKDF (reference sequence). The chain's CDR3 is CATSRDTRALEAFF. The CDR3 bases are TGTGCCACCAGCAGAGACACTCGGGCACTTGAAGCTTTCTTT.

This clonotype was seen ten or more times. The chain uses TRBV7-6 and TRBJ2-6; tentatively, D is TRBD1 (5 bases). V gave up 2 bases and J gave up 0 bases, with 11 bases separating them. The germline CDR1 and CDR2 sequences are SGHVS and FNYEAQ. The CDR3 extends over 17 amino acids. The CDR3 nucleotides read TGTGCCAGCAGCTTAAGAGACAGAAGCTCTGGGGCCAACGTCCTGACTTTC. Translated: CASSLRDRSSGANVLTF.

This chain joins TRBV4-1 and TRBJ1-2, with D possibly matching TRBD1 (6 bases). The CDR3 spans 15 residues. The germline V gene has CDR1 MGHRA and CDR2 YSYEKL. Trimming shortened V by 3 bases and J by 4 bases, and 15 bases separated the two germline ends. In nucleotides, the CDR3 is TGCGCCAGCAGCCAGGAAGACAGGTCCCTCTATGGCTACACCTTC. Residues: CASSQEDRSLYGYTF.

V and J are TRBV7-2 and TRBJ1-4; TRBD1 aligns across 8 bases. The CDR3 runs 15 residues. Germline V gene data show CDR1 as SGHTA and CDR2 as FQGNSA. J gave up 10 bases and V 5 bases, and 12 bases lay outside the gene matches. CDR3 amino acids: CASSSNRGGLGKLFF. CDR3 bases: TGTGCCAGCAGCAGTAACAGGGGGGGGCTTGGAAAACTGTTTTTT.

There are a few counts of this clonotype. The V gene is TRBV20-1, the J gene TRBJ2-5, with D possibly TRBD1 on 7 matching bases. V was trimmed by 3 bases and J by 4 bases, leaving 12 bases between them. Germline CDR1 and CDR2: DFQATT and SNEGSKA (reference sequence). This CDR3 is built from 13 residues. CDR3 in DNA: TGCAGTGCTAGGAGGCAGGGGGGAGAGACCCAGTACTTC. Protein product: CSARRQGGETQYF.

This clonotype has a count of ten or more. The genes are TRBV12-3 or TRBV12-4 and TRBJ1-3; D gene ambiguous. The V gene lost 6 bases and the J gene lost 0 bases, with 12 bases spanning the gap. The CDR3 covers 15 residues. In nucleotides, the CDR3 is TGTGCCAGCAGACTTCCTCGGGGCTCTGGAAACACCATATATTTT. Protein product: CASRLPRGSGNTIYF.

This clonotype was detected a few times. The rearrangement joins TRBV12-3 or TRBV12-4 to TRBJ2-1; 7 positions agree with TRBD1. The V and J ends lost 7 bases and 6 bases, in that order; junction bases with no gene match: 6. CDR3 length: 13 residues. The CDR3 loop is CASTTDRINEQFF. CDR3 nucleotides: TGTGCCAGCACCACGGACAGGATCAATGAGCAGTTCTTC.

This clonotype was counted ten times or more. The chain links TRBV12-3 or TRBV12-4 to TRBJ1-6; 7 nucleotides align to TRBD1. The CDR3 loop spans 13 amino acids. The trim removed 4 bases at V and 7 bases at J, leaving 1 base unmatched. The CDR3 sequence: CASSSTGNSPLHF. The CDR3 DNA is TGTGCCAGCAGTTCGACAGGGAATTCACCCCTCCACTTT.

This clonotype appeared a few times. This chain links TRBV5-1 with TRBJ1-5; no definite D call. V lost 6 bases and J 2 bases, leaving 9 bases between the germline ends. The CDR3 has 13 amino acids. Per germline, CDR1 SGHRS and CDR2 YFSETQ. The CDR3 spells CASKVVGNQPQHF. CDR3 DNA sequence: TGCGCCAGCAAGGTAGTGGGCAATCAGCCCCAGCATTTT.

V gene TRBV7-9 combines with J gene TRBJ2-3, with unresolved D. The V gene lost 2 bases and the J gene lost 3 bases, with 6 bases spanning the gap. The germline V gene has CDR1 SEHNR and CDR2 FQNEAQ (reference sequence). The CDR3 consists of 13 residues. The CDR3 DNA reads TGTGCCAGCAGCTTATCAGAAACAGATACGCAGTATTTT. Translation gives CASSLSETDTQYF.

This clonotype was observed a handful of times. The chain combines TRBV12-5 with TRBJ1-5; 9 bases are shared with TRBD1. V lost 7 bases, J lost 0 bases, and 7 bases stayed unmatched. This CDR3 spans 16 amino acids. Germline CDR1 is LGHNT and CDR2 is FRNRAP. The CDR3 reads CASAPGQGHSNQPQHF. The CDR3, as DNA: TGTGCTAGTGCCCCGGGACAGGGACATAGCAATCAGCCCCAGCATTTT.

This clonotype was seen only a few times. The genes are TRBV3-1 and TRBJ2-2; no firm D call. Germline CDR1 and CDR2: LGHDT and YNNKEL (reference sequence). This CDR3 is built from 14 residues. Trimming took 7 bases from V and 5 from J, leaving 14 bases between them. CDR3 DNA sequence: TGTGCCAGCACCGTCTGGCCACTTACCGGGGAGCTGTTTTTT. It yields the protein CASTVWPLTGELFF.

The chain links TRBV6-1 to TRBJ2-3; D is perhaps TRBD2 (6 bases). Germline lookup yields CDR1 MNHNS and CDR2 SASEGT. Trimming removed 2 bases from V and 1 base from J, with 7 bases in between. CDR3 length: 14 residues. The CDR3 loop reads CASSERGGTDTQYF. As DNA, the CDR3 is TGTGCCAGCAGTGAACGCGGGGGCACAGATACGCAGTATTTT.

There are a few counts of this clonotype. V usage is TRBV6-6 and J usage is TRBJ1-1; the D is unclear. The V and J ends lost 5 bases and 11 bases respectively, with 15 bases between them. Germline lookup yields CDR1 MNHNY and CDR2 SVGAGI (reference sequence). The length of the CDR3 is 12 residues. CDR3 residues: CASSAGVEYAFF. CDR3 coding DNA: TGTGCCAGCAGTGCTGGAGTGGAGTATGCTTTCTTT.

This clonotype came up a few times. This chain links TRBV4-2 with TRBJ1-2; D gene unclear. This CDR3 contains 14 residues. Germline CDR1 LGHNA, CDR2 YNFKEQ. Trimming took off 0 bases at V and 4 bases at J, with 9 bases between the two ends. For the CDR3, the DNA is TGTGCCAGCAGCCAAGATTCACTGGCCTATGGCTACACCTTC. This gives the protein CASSQDSLAYGYTF.

CDR3 amino acids: CASSLEVGALNTEAFF. CDR3 DNA sequence: TGTGCCAGCAGCCTGGAGGTGGGGGCTCTGAACACTGAAGCTTTCTTT. The chain uses TRBV5-6 and TRBJ1-1; D is possibly TRBD1 (6 bases). Trimming shortened V by 4 bases and J by 0 bases, and 16 bases separated the two germline ends. The germline V gene encodes CDR1 SGHDT and CDR2 YYEEEE. The CDR3 is 16 amino acids.

This clonotype came up a few times. The chain has TRBV5-1 and TRBJ2-1, with 15 bases aligning to TRBD2. Germline V gene data show CDR1 as SGHRS and CDR2 as YFSETQ. With V trimmed by 2 bases and J by 0 bases, 6 bases remained unmatched. The CDR3 covers 19 residues. Here the CDR3 DNA reads TGCGCCAGCAGCTTCGGACTAGCGGGGGGGCGGAGCTCCTACAATGAGCAGTTCTTC. As protein: CASSFGLAGGRSSYNEQFF.

This clonotype was found a few times. The V and J genes are TRBV4-1 and TRBJ2-1, with 11 bases identical to TRBD2. V lost 1 base to trimming and J lost 4 bases; unmatched junction nucleotides: 0. This CDR3 has 15 residues. Germline-derived CDR1 and CDR2 are MGHRA and YSYEKL. Here the CDR3 reads CASSQASGGYNEQFF. CDR3 in DNA: TGCGCCAGCAGCCAAGCTAGCGGGGGGTACAATGAGCAGTTCTTC.

This rearrangement joins TRBV18 to TRBJ1-1; D uncertain. V lost 2 bases, J lost 2 bases, and 6 bases lay in between. CDR1 KGHSH and CDR2 LQKENI come from the germline V gene. The CDR3 contains 13 residues. Here the CDR3 reads CASSPGENTEAFF. In DNA form, the CDR3 reads TGTGCCAGCTCACCAGGGGAAAACACTGAAGCTTTCTTT.

The rearrangement links TRBV5-6 to TRBJ1-1, with 7 bases matching TRBD1. The CDR3 is 14 amino acids. Germline V lookup: CDR1 SGHDT, CDR2 YYEEEE. After removal of 4 bases from V and 0 bases from J, the junction contained 3 bases not matched to a gene. The CDR3 nucleotides are TGTGCCAGCAGCAGGGGACAGATGAACACTGAAGCTTTCTTT. It is translated as CASSRGQMNTEAFF.